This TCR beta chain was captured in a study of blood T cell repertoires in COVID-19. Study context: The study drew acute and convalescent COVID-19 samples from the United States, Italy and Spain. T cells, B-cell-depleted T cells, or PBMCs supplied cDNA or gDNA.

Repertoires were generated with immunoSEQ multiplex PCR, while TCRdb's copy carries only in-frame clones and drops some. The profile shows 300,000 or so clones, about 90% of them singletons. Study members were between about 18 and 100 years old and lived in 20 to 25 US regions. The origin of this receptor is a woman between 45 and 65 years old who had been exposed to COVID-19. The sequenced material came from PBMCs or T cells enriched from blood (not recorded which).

CDR3 bases: TGTGCCTGGAGGGCCCGCGGCAGGGGTAATGAAAAACTGTTTTTT. Amino acids: CAWRARGRGNEKLFF. This rearrangement joins TRBV30 to TRBJ1-4; a weak D match, TRBD1 (6 bases). The CDR3 extends over 15 amino acids. CDR1 and CDR2 from the germline V gene are GTSNPN and SVGIG (reference sequence). Trimming stripped 3 bases from V and 4 bases from J, with 15 bases between.